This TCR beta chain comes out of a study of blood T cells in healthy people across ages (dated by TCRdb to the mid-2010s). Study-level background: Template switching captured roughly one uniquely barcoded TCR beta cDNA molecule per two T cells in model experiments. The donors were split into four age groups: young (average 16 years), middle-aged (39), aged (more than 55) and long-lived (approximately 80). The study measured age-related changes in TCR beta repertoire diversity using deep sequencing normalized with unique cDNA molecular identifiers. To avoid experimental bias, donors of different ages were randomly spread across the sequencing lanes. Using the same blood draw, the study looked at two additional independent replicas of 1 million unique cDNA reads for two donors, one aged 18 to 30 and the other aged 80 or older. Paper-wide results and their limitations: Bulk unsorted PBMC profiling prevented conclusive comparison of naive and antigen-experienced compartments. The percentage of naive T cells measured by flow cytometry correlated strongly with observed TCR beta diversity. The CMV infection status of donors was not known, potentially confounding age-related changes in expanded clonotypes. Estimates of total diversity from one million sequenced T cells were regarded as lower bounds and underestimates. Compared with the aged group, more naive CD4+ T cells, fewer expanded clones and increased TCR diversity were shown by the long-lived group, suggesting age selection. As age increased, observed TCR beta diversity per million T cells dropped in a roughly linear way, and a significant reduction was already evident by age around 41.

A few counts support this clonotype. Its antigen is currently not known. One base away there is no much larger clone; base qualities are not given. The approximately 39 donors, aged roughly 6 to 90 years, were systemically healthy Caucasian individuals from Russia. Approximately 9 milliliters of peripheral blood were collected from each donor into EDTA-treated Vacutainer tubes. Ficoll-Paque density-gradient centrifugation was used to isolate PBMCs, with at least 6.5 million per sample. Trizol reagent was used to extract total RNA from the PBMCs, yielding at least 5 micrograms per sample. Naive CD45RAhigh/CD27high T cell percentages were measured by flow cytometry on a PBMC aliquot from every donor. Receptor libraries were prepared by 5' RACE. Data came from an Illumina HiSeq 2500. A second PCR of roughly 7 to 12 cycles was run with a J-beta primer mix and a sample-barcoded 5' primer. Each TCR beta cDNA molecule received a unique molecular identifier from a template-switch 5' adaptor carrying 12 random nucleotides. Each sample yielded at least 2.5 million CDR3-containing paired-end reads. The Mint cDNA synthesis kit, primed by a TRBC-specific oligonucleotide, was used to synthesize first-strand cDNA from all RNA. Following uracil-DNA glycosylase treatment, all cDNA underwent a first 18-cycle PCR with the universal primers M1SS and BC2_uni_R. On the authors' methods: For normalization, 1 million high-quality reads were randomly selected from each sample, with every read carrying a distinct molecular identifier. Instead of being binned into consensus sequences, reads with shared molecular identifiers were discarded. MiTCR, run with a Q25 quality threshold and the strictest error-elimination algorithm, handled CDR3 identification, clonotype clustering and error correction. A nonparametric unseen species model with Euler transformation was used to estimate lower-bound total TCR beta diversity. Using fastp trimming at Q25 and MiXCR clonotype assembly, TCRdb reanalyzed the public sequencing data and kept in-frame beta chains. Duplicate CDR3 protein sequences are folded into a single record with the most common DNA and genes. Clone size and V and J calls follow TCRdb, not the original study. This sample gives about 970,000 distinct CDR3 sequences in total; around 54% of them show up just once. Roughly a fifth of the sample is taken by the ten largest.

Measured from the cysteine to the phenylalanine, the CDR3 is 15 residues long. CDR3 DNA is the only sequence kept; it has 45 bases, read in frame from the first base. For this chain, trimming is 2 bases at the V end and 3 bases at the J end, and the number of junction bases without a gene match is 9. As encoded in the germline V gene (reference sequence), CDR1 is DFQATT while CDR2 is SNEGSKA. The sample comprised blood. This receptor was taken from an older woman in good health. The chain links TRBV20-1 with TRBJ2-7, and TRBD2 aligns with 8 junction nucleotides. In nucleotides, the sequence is TGCAGTGCTAGACCGACTAGCGCTAAAAACTACGAGCAGTACTTC. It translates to CSARPTSAKNYEQYF.